A single sample gave rise to the 13 T cell receptor beta chains below, sequenced in a study of cytomegalovirus exposure and HLA in healthy donors. Amplification used 60 Vbeta primers and 13 Jbeta primers. The data were produced by immunoSEQ multiplex PCR, yet TCRdb's version contains in-frame clones alone and is incomplete. The repertoire holds roughly 150,000 clones, with around 80% as singletons. The specimen sequenced was PBMCs. Every receptor here comes from a boy aged 2 to 9 in good health and CMV-seronegative.

This chain connects TRBV7-9 to TRBJ2-3, with a possible D match to TRBD2 (5 bases). The CDR3 spans 15 residues. The V gene lost 6 bases and the J gene lost 4 bases, with 17 bases spanning the gap. In germline, CDR1 is SEHNR, CDR2 FQNEAQ (reference sequence). CDR3 sequence: CASSSSKYGPDTQYF. The CDR3 nucleotides are TGTGCCAGCAGTTCTAGCAAATATGGTCCAGATACGCAGTATTTT.

The chain links TRBV19 to TRBJ1-5; maybe TRBD1 (6 bases). There are 17 residues in the CDR3. V lost 0 bases and J 0 bases, leaving 12 bases between the germline ends. Germline assignment: CDR1 LNHDA and CDR2 SQIVND (reference sequence). CDR3: CASSIDVQGNSNQPQHF. The DNA for the CDR3 is TGTGCCAGTAGTATAGATGTACAGGGAAATAGCAATCAGCCCCAGCATTTT.

The CDR3 DNA reads as TGTGCCAGCAGTGGCCCCGGGGGCGGGGGGGAGACCCAGTACTTC. Protein sequence: CASSGPGGGGETQYF. The J gene is TRBJ2-5, the V gene TRBV25-1; TRBD2 aligns across 8 bases. Germline V gene lookup returns CDR1 MGHDK and CDR2 SYGVNS. The V gene end was trimmed by 4 bases and the J gene end by 5 bases; junction bases not matched to a gene: 9. The CDR3 spans 15 residues.

The chain combines TRBV5-1 with TRBJ2-7; 7 bases are a match to TRBD1. V was pared by 3 bases and J by 2 bases, with 5 bases of the junction left unmatched. Germline CDR1 and CDR2: SGHRS and YFSETQ. CDR3 length: 14 residues. CDR3 nucleotides: TGCGCCAGCAGCTCCGGACAGGCCCCCTACGAGCAGTACTTC. This translates into CASSSGQAPYEQYF.

Points on this clone: Its ends do not fully match the called genes, so a read error is possible. The chain uses TRBV9 and TRBJ2-3; D may be TRBD1 (5 bases). Germline-derived CDR1 and CDR2 are SGDLS and YYNGEE. The CDR3 length is 14 residues. CDR3 nucleotides: TGTGTCAGCAGCGTAGGGGCTAGCACAGATACGCAGTATTTT. Translated, it gives CVSSVGASTDTQYF.

V gene TRBV5-1 combines with J gene TRBJ1-6; 9 bases fit TRBD1. V shed 3 bases and J 11 bases; nucleotides not matched to a gene: 12. The germline CDR1 and CDR2 sequences are SGHRS and YFSETQ. The length of the CDR3 is 16 residues. This CDR3 is CASSWRTGEGTTPLHF. The CDR3, as DNA: TGCGCCAGCAGCTGGAGGACAGGGGAGGGGACGACACCCCTCCACTTT.

J is TRBJ1-5 and V is TRBV27, with 12 bases fitting TRBD1. Germline assignment: CDR1 MNHEY and CDR2 SMNVEV (reference sequence). The CDR3 covers 19 residues. V gave up 5 bases and J gave up 0 bases; unmatched junction bases: 11. CDR3 protein: CASSRYGTGGSISNQPQHF. CDR3 DNA sequence: TGTGCCAGCAGTCGGTACGGGACAGGGGGCTCCATTAGCAATCAGCCCCAGCATTTT.

The gene calls are TRBV7-2 and TRBJ1-4; 7 positions agree with TRBD1. V shed 6 bases and J 0 bases; nucleotides not matched to a gene: 4. Germline V gives CDR1 SGHTA, CDR2 FQGNSA. The CDR3 is made up of 15 amino acids. The CDR3 reads CASSPGQATNEKLFF. CDR3 bases: TGTGCCAGCAGTCCTGGACAGGCAACTAATGAAAAACTGTTTTTT.

This rearrangement joins TRBV7-2 to TRBJ2-3, with 13 bases lining up with TRBD2. V lost 8 bases, J lost 3 bases, and 2 bases stayed unmatched. CDR3 length: 14 residues. From germline, CDR1 is SGHTA and CDR2 FQGNSA. The CDR3 DNA sequence: TGTGCCAGCGGGACTAGCGGGGTGACAGATACGCAGTATTTT. The encoded protein is CASGTSGVTDTQYF.

In this sample, this clone turned up a few times. The chain links TRBV27 to TRBJ1-1; D gene unclear. Between the trimmed V and J ends, which lost 7 bases and 1 base, there was a span of 10 bases. This CDR3 has 13 amino acids. Germline lookup yields CDR1 MNHEY and CDR2 SMNVEV (reference sequence). The CDR3 loop reads CASKRGKNTEAFF. The CDR3 DNA follows: TGTGCCAGCAAGAGAGGGAAGAACACTGAAGCTTTCTTT.

This clone was found a few times. The chain employs TRBV7-8 and TRBJ2-5; D uncertain. The V end lost 3 bases, the J end lost 7 bases, and 15 bases lay between the germline ends. The CDR3 is made up of 14 amino acids. Germline V lookup: CDR1 SGHVS, CDR2 FQNEAQ. As DNA, the CDR3 is TGTGCCAGCAGCTTGGCGGCCCAAACGGCGACCCAGTACTTC. This translates into CASSLAAQTATQYF. Full variable domain (outside the CDR3, taken from reference TRBV7-8 and TRBJ2-5): GAGVSQSPRYKVAKRGQDVALRCDPISGHVSLFWYQQALGQGPEFLTYFQNEAQLDKSGLPSDRFFAERPEGSVSTLKIQRTQQEDSAVYLCASSLAAQTATQYFGPGTRLLVL.

This chain links TRBV6-5 with TRBJ1-1, with D perhaps TRBD1 (5 bases). Germline lookup yields CDR1 MNHEY and CDR2 SVGAGI. V was clipped by 5 bases and J by 5 bases, with 15 bases between them. There are 14 residues in the CDR3. Written as DNA, the CDR3 is TGTGCCAGCAGTGACAAACGGAGGGGAACTGAAGCTTTCTTT. Protein product: CASSDKRRGTEAFF.

This clone was counted between two and nine times. The gene calls are TRBV27 and TRBJ2-1; the D is unclear. This CDR3 contains 13 residues. From germline, CDR1 is MNHEY and CDR2 SMNVEV (reference sequence). V shed 6 bases and J shed 6 bases, with 12 bases lying between them. CDR3 protein: CASSWSTPNEQFF. The CDR3 DNA is TGTGCCAGCAGCTGGAGTACGCCCAATGAGCAGTTCTTC.